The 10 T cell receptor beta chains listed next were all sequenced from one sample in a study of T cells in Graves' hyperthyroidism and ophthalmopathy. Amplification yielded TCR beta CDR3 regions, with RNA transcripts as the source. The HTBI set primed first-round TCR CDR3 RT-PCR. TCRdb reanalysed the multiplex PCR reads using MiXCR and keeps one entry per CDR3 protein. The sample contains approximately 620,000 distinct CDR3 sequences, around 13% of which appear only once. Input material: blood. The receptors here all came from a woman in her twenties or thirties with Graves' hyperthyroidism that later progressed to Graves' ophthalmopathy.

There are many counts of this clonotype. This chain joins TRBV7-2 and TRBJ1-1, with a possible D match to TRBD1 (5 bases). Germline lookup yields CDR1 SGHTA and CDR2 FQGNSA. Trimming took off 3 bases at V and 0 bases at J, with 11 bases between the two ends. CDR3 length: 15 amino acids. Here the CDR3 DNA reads TGTGCCAGCAGCTTTACAGGACGGATGAACACTGAAGCTTTCTTT. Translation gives CASSFTGRMNTEAFF.

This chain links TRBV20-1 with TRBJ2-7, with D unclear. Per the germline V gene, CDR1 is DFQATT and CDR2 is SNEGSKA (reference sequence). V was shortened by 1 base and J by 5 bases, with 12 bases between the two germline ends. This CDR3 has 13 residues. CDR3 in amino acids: CSARGVGFNEQYF. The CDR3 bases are TGCAGTGCTAGAGGAGTGGGGTTCAACGAGCAGTACTTC.

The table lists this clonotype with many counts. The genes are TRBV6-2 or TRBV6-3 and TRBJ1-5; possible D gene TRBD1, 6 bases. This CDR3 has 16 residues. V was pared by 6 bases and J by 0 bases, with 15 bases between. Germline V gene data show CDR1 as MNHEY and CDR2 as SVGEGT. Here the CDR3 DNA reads TGTGCCAGCAGAAGAGGACAGACTTATAGCAATCAGCCCCAGCATTTT. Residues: CASRRGQTYSNQPQHF.

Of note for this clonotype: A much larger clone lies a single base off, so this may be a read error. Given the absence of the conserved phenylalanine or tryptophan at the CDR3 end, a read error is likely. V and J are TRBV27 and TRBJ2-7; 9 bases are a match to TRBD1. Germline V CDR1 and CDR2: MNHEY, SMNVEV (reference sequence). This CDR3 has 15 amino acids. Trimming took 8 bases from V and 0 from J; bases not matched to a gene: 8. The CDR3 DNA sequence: TGTGCCAGCCGCTCTGGGGGACAGGGCTCCTACGAGCAGTACTGC. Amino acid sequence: CASRSGGQGSYEQYC.

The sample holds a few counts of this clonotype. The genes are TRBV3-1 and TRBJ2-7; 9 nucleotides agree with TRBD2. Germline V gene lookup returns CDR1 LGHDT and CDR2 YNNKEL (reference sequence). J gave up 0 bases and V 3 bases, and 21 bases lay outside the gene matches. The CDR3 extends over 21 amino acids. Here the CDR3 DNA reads TGTGCCAGCAGCCACAAGCGGGGGGACATTTGGCGGGACACCAGCTCCTACGAGCAGTACTTC. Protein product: CASSHKRGDIWRDTSSYEQYF.

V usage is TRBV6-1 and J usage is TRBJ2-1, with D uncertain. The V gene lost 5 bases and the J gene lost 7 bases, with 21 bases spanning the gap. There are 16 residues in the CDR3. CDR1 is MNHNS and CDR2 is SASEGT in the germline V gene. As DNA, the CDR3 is TGTGCCAGCAGTACCGTCCCCCTAGGTTTGTTTAATGAGCAGTTCTTC. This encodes CASSTVPLGLFNEQFF.

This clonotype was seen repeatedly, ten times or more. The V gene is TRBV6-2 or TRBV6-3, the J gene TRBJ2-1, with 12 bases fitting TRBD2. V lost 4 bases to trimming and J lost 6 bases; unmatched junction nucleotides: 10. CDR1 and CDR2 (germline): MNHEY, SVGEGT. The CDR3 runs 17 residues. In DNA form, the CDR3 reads TGTGCCAGCAGTTCCCAAGCGAGGACTAGCGGGATCAATGAGCAGTTCTTC. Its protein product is CASSSQARTSGINEQFF.

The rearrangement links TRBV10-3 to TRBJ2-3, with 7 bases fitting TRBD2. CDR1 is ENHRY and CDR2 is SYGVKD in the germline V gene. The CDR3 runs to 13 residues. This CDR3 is CSSTSRDGDTQYF. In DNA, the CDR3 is TGTTCTTCGACTAGCCGAGATGGAGATACGCAGTATTTT.

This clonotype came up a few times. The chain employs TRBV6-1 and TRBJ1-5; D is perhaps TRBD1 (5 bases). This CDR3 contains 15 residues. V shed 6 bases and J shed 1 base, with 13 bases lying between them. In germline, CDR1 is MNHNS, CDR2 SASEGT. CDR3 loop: CASRPEGWSNQPQHF. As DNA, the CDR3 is TGTGCCAGCAGACCCGAGGGGTGGAGCAATCAGCCCCAGCATTTT.

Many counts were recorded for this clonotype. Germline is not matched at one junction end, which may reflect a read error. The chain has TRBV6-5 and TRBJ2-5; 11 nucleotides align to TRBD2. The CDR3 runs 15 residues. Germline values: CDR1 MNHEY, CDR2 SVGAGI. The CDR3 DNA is TGTGCCAGCAGTCACTCACTAGCGGGAGAGGAGACCCAGTACTTC. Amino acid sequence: CASSHSLAGEETQYF.